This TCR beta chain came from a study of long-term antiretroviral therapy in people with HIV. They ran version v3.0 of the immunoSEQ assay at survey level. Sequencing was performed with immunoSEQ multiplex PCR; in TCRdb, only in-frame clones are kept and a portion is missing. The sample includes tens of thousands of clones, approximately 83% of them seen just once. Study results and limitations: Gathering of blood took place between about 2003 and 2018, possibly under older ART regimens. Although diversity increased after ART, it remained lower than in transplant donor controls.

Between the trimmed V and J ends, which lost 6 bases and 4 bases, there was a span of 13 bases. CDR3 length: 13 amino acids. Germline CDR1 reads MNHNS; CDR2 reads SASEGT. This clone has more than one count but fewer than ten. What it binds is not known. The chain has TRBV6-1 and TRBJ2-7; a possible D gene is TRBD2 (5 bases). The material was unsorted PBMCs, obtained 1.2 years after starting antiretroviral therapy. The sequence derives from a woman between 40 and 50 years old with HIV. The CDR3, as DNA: TGTGCCAGCAGACCAGCGGAGATATACGAGCAGTACTTC. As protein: CASRPAEIYEQYF.